Listed below are T cell receptor beta chains from one sample, sequenced in a study of identical twins' blood T cells. TCRdb reanalysed the 5' RACE reads using MiXCR and keeps one entry per CDR3 protein. In the table there are a few hundred thousand distinct CDR3 sequences, 25% to 35% of which are singletons. Sequencing used PBMCs. These receptors were collected from a woman aged 18 to 55 in good health. Both conserved end residues are part of each CDR3. Each record gives: clone size, D gene, J gene, V gene, CDR3 DNA, CDR3 protein. The D gene is left open where the match is weak. Not every row has a clone size; where given, it reads once, few, many or a size class.

clone_size: -
d_call: TRBD2
j_call: TRBJ2-4
v_call: TRBV6-5
cdr3_nt: TGTGCCGGCAGTTACTCGAGCGGGGGCAAAAACATTCAGTACTTC
cdr3_aa: CAGSYSSGGKNIQYF

clone_size: few
d_call: -
j_call: TRBJ1-2
v_call: TRBV11-2
cdr3_nt: TGTGCCAGCAGCCCCCAGGTTATATATTCTTCTTCTGGCTACACCTTC
cdr3_aa: CASSPQVIYSSSGYTF

clone_size: few
d_call: -
j_call: TRBJ1-1
v_call: TRBV15
cdr3_nt: TGTGCCACCAGCAGAGACAGCATGAACACTGAAGCTTTCTTT
cdr3_aa: CATSRDSMNTEAFF

clone_size: -
d_call: -
j_call: TRBJ1-1
v_call: TRBV18
cdr3_nt: TGTGCCAGCTTATCCGACAGAGGAGGGGAAGCTTTCTTT
cdr3_aa: CASLSDRGGEAFF

clone_size: -
d_call: -
j_call: TRBJ2-3
v_call: TRBV5-1
cdr3_nt: TGCGCCAGCAGCTTGGAAAAGGGGTTAACAGATACGCAGTATTTT
cdr3_aa: CASSLEKGLTDTQYF

clone_size: -
d_call: TRBD2
j_call: TRBJ2-1
v_call: TRBV20-1
cdr3_nt: TGCAGTGCTAGCGTCCCGCGGGGGGACTCCTACAATGAGCAGTTCTTC
cdr3_aa: CSASVPRGDSYNEQFF

clone_size: few
d_call: -
j_call: TRBJ2-4
v_call: TRBV25-1
cdr3_nt: TGTGCCAGCAGTGAAGGGGGATGGGCCAAAAACATTCAGTACTTC
cdr3_aa: CASSEGGWAKNIQYF

clone_size: -
d_call: -
j_call: TRBJ1-5
v_call: TRBV7-8
cdr3_nt: TGTGCCAGCAGCTTAGCCTATTATCAGCCCCAGCATTTT
cdr3_aa: CASSLAYYQPQHF

clone_size: -
d_call: TRBD2
j_call: TRBJ2-2
v_call: TRBV2
cdr3_nt: TGTGCCAGCATAGCGGGGGGGCCCGGGGAGCTGTTTTTT
cdr3_aa: CASIAGGPGELFF

clone_size: few
d_call: TRBD1
j_call: TRBJ2-7
v_call: TRBV11-2
cdr3_nt: TGTGCCAGCAGTGAGTCCGGGACAGGGTCCCACGAGCAGTACTTC
cdr3_aa: CASSESGTGSHEQYF

clone_size: -
d_call: -
j_call: TRBJ2-3
v_call: TRBV5-1
cdr3_nt: TGCGCCAGCAGCGGTCGGTCCGGAGATACGCAGTATTTT
cdr3_aa: CASSGRSGDTQYF

clone_size: few
d_call: -
j_call: TRBJ2-1
v_call: TRBV9
cdr3_nt: TGTGCCAGCAGCGATCCAAGGACTACGAATGAGCAGTTCTTC
cdr3_aa: CASSDPRTTNEQFF

clone_size: -
d_call: -
j_call: TRBJ2-3
v_call: TRBV6-5
cdr3_nt: TGTGCCAGCACAACTCTAGATTCCACAGATACGCAGTATTTT
cdr3_aa: CASTTLDSTDTQYF

clone_size: many
d_call: -
j_call: TRBJ1-1
v_call: TRBV29-1
cdr3_nt: TGCAGCGTTGGGTGGAGTAACACTGAAGCTTTCTTT
cdr3_aa: CSVGWSNTEAFF

clone_size: -
d_call: -
j_call: TRBJ2-7
v_call: TRBV7-9
cdr3_nt: TGTGCCAGCAGCTCTTCTCGGTTCTACGAGCAGTACTTC
cdr3_aa: CASSSSRFYEQYF

clone_size: -
d_call: -
j_call: TRBJ1-1
v_call: TRBV20-1
cdr3_nt: TGCGGTGCCGTCCGGGGGTTAGGGAACACTGGAGCTTTCTTT
cdr3_aa: CGAVRGLGNTGAFF

clone_size: -
d_call: -
j_call: TRBJ1-2
v_call: TRBV18
cdr3_nt: TGTGCCAGCTCACCAAGCACGCCGACTGACAGAGATGGCTACACCTTC
cdr3_aa: CASSPSTPTDRDGYTF

clone_size: -
d_call: TRBD1
j_call: TRBJ1-6
v_call: TRBV5-1
cdr3_nt: TGCGCCAGCAGCATAGGACAGGACCTTTTGAGTTCACCCCTCCACTTT
cdr3_aa: CASSIGQDLLSSPLHF

clone_size: few
d_call: TRBD1
j_call: TRBJ2-1
v_call: TRBV6-1
cdr3_nt: TGTGCCAGCAGTGGACCCCTTATGGGACAGGGGGCTTCGAATGAGCAGTTCTTC
cdr3_aa: CASSGPLMGQGASNEQFF

clone_size: once
d_call: -
j_call: TRBJ1-1
v_call: TRBV3-1
cdr3_nt: TGTGCCAGCAGCCAAGACGGCGGCCTTTATTCTGTCTTT
cdr3_aa: CASSQDGGLYSVF

clone_size: few
d_call: -
j_call: TRBJ2-1
v_call: TRBV7-9
cdr3_nt: TGTGCCAGCAGCTCCCTATCCAATGAGCAGTTCTTC
cdr3_aa: CASSSLSNEQFF

clone_size: few
d_call: -
j_call: TRBJ1-5
v_call: TRBV2
cdr3_nt: TGTGCCAGCAGTGAACTACGGGCAGGGCCCCAGCCCCAGCATTTT
cdr3_aa: CASSELRAGPQPQHF

clone_size: -
d_call: -
j_call: TRBJ2-7
v_call: TRBV20-1
cdr3_nt: TGCAGTGCTAGAGGACAGAGTTGGGACGAGCAGTACTTC
cdr3_aa: CSARGQSWDEQYF

clone_size: -
d_call: -
j_call: TRBJ2-2
v_call: TRBV7-2
cdr3_nt: TGTGCCAGCAGCGCTGAGCGGGTCGGGGAGCTGTTTTTT
cdr3_aa: CASSAERVGELFF

clone_size: many
d_call: TRBD1
j_call: TRBJ2-7
v_call: TRBV20-1
cdr3_nt: TGCAGTGCCTACGCCGGGACAGGAGATTTCTACGAGCAGTACTTC
cdr3_aa: CSAYAGTGDFYEQYF

clone_size: -
d_call: TRBD1
j_call: TRBJ1-4
v_call: TRBV6-6
cdr3_nt: TGTGCCGGACAGGGGGCTGGTGGTGAAAAACTGTTTTTT
cdr3_aa: CAGQGAGGEKLFF

clone_size: -
d_call: TRBD1
j_call: TRBJ2-7
v_call: TRBV19
cdr3_nt: TGTGCCAGTAGTATAGGCCCGGGACAGGGTCTCGAGCAGTACTTC
cdr3_aa: CASSIGPGQGLEQYF

clone_size: once
d_call: -
j_call: TRBJ2-3
v_call: TRBV20-1
cdr3_nt: TGCAGTGCTCGTCGGAACACAGATACGCAGTATTTT
cdr3_aa: CSARRNTDTQYF

clone_size: many
d_call: TRBD1
j_call: TRBJ1-1
v_call: TRBV19
cdr3_nt: TGTGCCAGTAGCGCGGGACAGGGCACTGAAGCTTTCTTT
cdr3_aa: CASSAGQGTEAFF

clone_size: -
d_call: -
j_call: TRBJ2-7
v_call: TRBV27
cdr3_nt: TGTGCCAGCAGTTTGACGGGACCTTCCTACGAGCAGTACTTC
cdr3_aa: CASSLTGPSYEQYF

clone_size: -
d_call: -
j_call: TRBJ1-1
v_call: TRBV7-8
cdr3_nt: TGTGCCAGCAGCTCTCGGGTTGACACTGAAGCTTTCTTT
cdr3_aa: CASSSRVDTEAFF

clone_size: -
d_call: TRBD2
j_call: TRBJ2-3
v_call: TRBV5-1
cdr3_nt: TGCACCAGCAGCTTGGGACTAGCGGGCACAGATACGCAGTATTTT
cdr3_aa: CTSSLGLAGTDTQYF

clone_size: -
d_call: -
j_call: TRBJ2-1
v_call: TRBV10-3
cdr3_nt: TGTGCCATCAGTGACCCTTCGAGACTACTAGTTGTTGGGGTCGATGAGCAGTTCTTC
cdr3_aa: CAISDPSRLLVVGVDEQFF

clone_size: -
d_call: TRBD1
j_call: TRBJ1-2
v_call: TRBV11-2
cdr3_nt: TGTGCCAGCAGCTTTAGGGAGGGACAGGGATCGAAGGATGGCTACACCTTC
cdr3_aa: CASSFREGQGSKDGYTF

clone_size: few
d_call: -
j_call: TRBJ1-1
v_call: TRBV2
cdr3_nt: TGTGCCAGCAGTGAGAGGACAAAAGTGAACACTGAAGCTTTCTTT
cdr3_aa: CASSERTKVNTEAFF

clone_size: -
d_call: TRBD1
j_call: TRBJ1-1
v_call: TRBV12-3/TRBV12-4
cdr3_nt: TGTGCCAGCAGTTCAAAAAATCCCGGGACAGGTATCGGAGCTTTCTTT
cdr3_aa: CASSSKNPGTGIGAFF